Described below is a single T cell receptor (beta chain) sequence and its context. Its cognate antigen has yet to be identified. No qualities accompany the bases; no much larger clone lies one base away. These data originate in a study of CD8 T cells in Susac syndrome (dated by TCRdb to about 2019). Context from the whole study: Repertoire sequencing was used to test whether CD8+ T cell activation and differentiation in Susac syndrome was antigen driven. Broader findings and caveats from the paper: The number of individuals in the TCR sequencing and HLA analysis was acknowledged as relatively small.

High-throughput TCR beta sequencing profiled peripheral blood CD8+ and CD4+ T cells from healthy donors, Susac syndrome patients and multiple sclerosis patients. The multiple sclerosis controls were treatment-naive patients whose relapsing-remitting disease, either stable or active, fulfilled the revised McDonald criteria. Bulk CD8+ and CD4+ T cells were purified by magnetic negative isolation, whereas CD8+ TEMRA cells were enriched by FACS. Blood was drawn into EDTA tubes, processed within 24 hours, and PBMCs were isolated by density gradient centrifugation. PBMCs intended for TCR sequencing were frozen in liquid nitrogen and were later thawed in a 37 degrees C water bath. The sorted or isolated CD4+, CD8+ and CD8+ TEMRA cells reached a purity of at least 90%. Germline trimming: 3 bases from V, 4 bases from J; junction bases outside gene matches: 3. CDR1 SGHRS and CDR2 YFSETQ are derived from the germline V gene. Its CDR3 holds 15 amino acids, cysteine through phenylalanine. The kept DNA is CDR3 alone, 45 bases in frame from the first base.

RNA was extracted using the RNeasy kit, and about 0.45 to 1 ug of the RNA was reverse transcribed with random hexamers. The immunoSEQ multiplex PCR assay, covering 54 Vbeta and 13 Jbeta segments, was used to amplify TCR beta CDR3 regions. To correct PCR amplification bias, a synthetic template baseline was used for both primer optimization and computational correction. Per the authors' processing: Reads were annotated to V, D and J genes according to IMGT and were analyzed with immunoSEQ Analyzer, with only productive sequences retained. To calculate clonality, Shannon entropy was normalized by log2 of the number of productive unique sequences and then subtracted from one. Public and private clones were assessed among the 100 most prevalent clones of each patient and control. Clones were defined as Susac-specific when absent from the healthy and MS cohorts, from about 970 published viral clones and from other ImmuneACCESS disease sequences. The raw public data were reprocessed by TCRdb itself: fastp quality trimming at Q25, MiXCR clonotype calling, in-frame beta chains only. Rows with one shared CDR3 protein collapse into an entry with the most common genes and DNA. The V and J calls were determined by TCRdb, not by the authors. This sample gives some 260,000 distinct CDR3 sequences in total; roughly 95% of them show up just once. Around 0.07% of the sample rests with the top ten.

The specimen sequenced was CD4+ T cells from PBMCs. The V gene is TRBV5-1 and the J gene is TRBJ2-3; 12 bases in the middle match TRBD2. The origin of this receptor is a human donor with multiple sclerosis. The sequenced DNA: TGCGCCAGCAGCTCGACTAGCGGGAGCCCAGATACGCAGTATTTT. Translated, it reads CASSSTSGSPDTQYF.